The 8 T cell receptor beta chains reported below all come from one sample, sequenced in a study of blood T cell repertoires in COVID-19. Libraries were prepared by immunoSEQ multiplex PCR; TCRdb keeps only in-frame clonotypes and omits some of them. The data show 490,000 or so clones, with 85% to 90% seen just once and approximately 1.8% held by the top ten. Input material: PBMCs or T cells enriched from blood (not recorded which). The receptors shown here come from a woman in her 40s who had recovered from COVID-19.

The V and J genes are TRBV6-5 and TRBJ2-1; D uncertain. Trimming stripped 0 bases from V and 2 bases from J, with 11 bases between. CDR3 length: 16 residues. Germline V CDR1 and CDR2: MNHEY, SVGAGI. CDR3 sequence (DNA): TGTGCCAGCAGTTACTCGCTGAGCTCACCCTACAATGAGCAGTTCTTC. Amino acid sequence: CASSYSLSSPYNEQFF.

The chain carries TRBV12-3 or TRBV12-4 and TRBJ1-2, with no clear D. The CDR3 spans 13 residues. V was cut by 6 bases and J by 6 bases, with 14 bases left in between. The CDR3 here is CASSRTQTDGYTF. The CDR3 region has the DNA TGTGCCAGCAGCCGGACTCAAACTGATGGCTACACCTTC.

The chain employs TRBV24-1 and TRBJ2-1; a weak D match, TRBD2 (6 bases). Germline CDR1 KGHDR, CDR2 SFDVKD. CDR3 length equals 14 residues. The ends were cut back, 4 bases at V and 7 bases at J, with 13 bases in the middle. The CDR3 protein is CATSDAETSNEQFF. In nucleotides, the CDR3 is TGTGCCACCAGTGACGCAGAGACTAGTAATGAGCAGTTCTTC.

The gene calls are TRBV9 and TRBJ2-2, with TRBD1 matching over 9 bases. The J segment lost 4 bases and the V segment lost 2 bases, leaving 6 bases of the junction unmatched. The CDR3 spans 16 residues. Germline CDR1 SGDLS, CDR2 YYNGEE. The CDR3 nucleotides read TGTGCCAGCAGCGTGGCACAGGGGGCCCCCACCGGGGAGCTGTTTTTT. Amino acids: CASSVAQGAPTGELFF.

This rearrangement joins TRBV9 to TRBJ2-5; no firm D call. The CDR3 spans 14 residues. V lost 0 bases and J 5 bases, leaving 11 bases between the germline ends. Germline CDR1 SGDLS, CDR2 YYNGEE. The chain's CDR3 is CASSVGRAKETQYF. The DNA of the CDR3 is TGTGCCAGCAGCGTAGGCCGCGCGAAGGAGACCCAGTACTTC.

V gene TRBV7-8 combines with J gene TRBJ1-1, with D tentatively TRBD1 (5 bases). The CDR3 contains 15 residues. The germline V and J ends were trimmed by 3 bases and 2 bases, with 13 bases remaining between them. Germline CDR1 reads SGHVS; CDR2 reads FQNEAQ. CDR3 in amino acids: CASSFLLGANTEAFF. The CDR3 DNA reads as TGTGCCAGCAGCTTCCTCCTAGGGGCTAACACTGAAGCTTTCTTT. Supplemented by reference TRBV7-8 and TRBJ1-1, the full variable domain reads GAGVSQSPRYKVAKRGQDVALRCDPISGHVSLFWYQQALGQGPEFLTYFQNEAQLDKSGLPSDRFFAERPEGSVSTLKIQRTQQEDSAVYLCASSFLLGANTEAFFGQGTRLTVV.

V usage is TRBV4-2 and J usage is TRBJ1-3; TRBD1 might be the D (6 bases). V was clipped by 3 bases and J by 1 base, with 16 bases between them. The CDR3 has 17 residues. The germline V gene encodes CDR1 LGHNA and CDR2 YNFKEQ. This CDR3 is CASSHGNRVGSGNTIYF. The CDR3 nucleotides are TGTGCCAGCAGCCATGGGAACAGGGTAGGATCTGGAAACACCATATATTTT.

The chain has TRBV19 and TRBJ2-3; TRBD2 agrees at 9 bases. Germline V lookup: CDR1 LNHDA, CDR2 SQIVND (reference sequence). CDR3 length: 17 residues. V lost 4 bases and J lost 1; bases outside the gene matches: 9. CDR3: CASSRASGIFRTDTQYF. For the CDR3, the DNA is TGTGCCAGTAGTAGGGCTAGCGGGATCTTTCGCACAGATACGCAGTATTTT.